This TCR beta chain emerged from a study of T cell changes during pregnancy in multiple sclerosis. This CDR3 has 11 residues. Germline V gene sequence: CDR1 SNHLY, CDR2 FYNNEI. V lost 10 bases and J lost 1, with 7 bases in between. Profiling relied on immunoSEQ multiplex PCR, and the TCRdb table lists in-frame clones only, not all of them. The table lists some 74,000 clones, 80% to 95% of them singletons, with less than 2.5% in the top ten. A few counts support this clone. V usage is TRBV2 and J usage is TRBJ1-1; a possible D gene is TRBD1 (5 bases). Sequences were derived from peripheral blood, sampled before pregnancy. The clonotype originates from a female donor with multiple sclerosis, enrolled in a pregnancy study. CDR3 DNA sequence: TGTGCCACCACAGGGAACACTGAAGCTTTCTTT. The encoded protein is CATTGNTEAFF.